What follows is one T cell receptor beta chain and its context. The table lists this clone with many counts. Its antigen is still unknown. Base qualities are missing; no much larger clone stands one base away. The CDR1 and CDR2 encoded by the germline V gene are SGHTA and FQGTGA. The V and J ends are trimmed by 0 bases and 7 bases, leaving 7 bases between them. Spanning cysteine to phenylalanine, the CDR3 consists of 13 amino acids. Just the 39-base CDR3 DNA is kept, in frame starting at base 1. The source of the sample is a study of blood T cell repertoires in COVID-19 (TCRdb year 2020). Notes on the research overall: Samples from collaborators originated in the United States, Italy and Spain and spanned both the acute and convalescent phases of COVID-19. The material from the prospective study consisted of cDNA or gDNA derived from T cells, B-cell-depleted T cells, or PBMCs. Deeply sampled blood TCRbeta repertoires from subjects exposed to, actively infected with, or recovered from COVID-19 were included in the dataset. A freely available public database, intended as a resource for researchers studying the immune response to SARS-CoV-2, is where the repertoires were released. Samples were obtained from the ongoing ImmuneRACE study (first 160 participants) and from some 1,200 subjects provided by 6 global collaborators. A de-identified subject ID, COVID-19 status, age in years and sex were almost always included in the sample metadata. Where available, HLA class I and class II types were taken from metadata supplied by the sample provider and were not determined by assay-based typing. Beyond this particular receptor, the publication reports: The quantity of clinical and demographic metadata differed by source and by participant and was supplied without curation.

The immunoSEQ Assay, a bias-controlled multiplex PCR, was used to amplify TCRbeta CDR3 regions from genomic DNA. The original pipeline was this. The number of nucleated cells in each sample was estimated from the amplification of reference gene primers within the assay. To quantify the absolute abundance of each unique TCRbeta CDR3 rearrangement, sequence reads were collapsed and filtered. For each sample, productive Simpson clonality was calculated by taking the square root of Simpson's diversity index across productive rearrangements. In its TCRdb copy, this immuneACCESS table keeps in-frame sequences only and misses some clones. Where compared with another copy, unresolved V genes explain less than half of these, and the others have no known cause. D and trimming come from the DNA, and the V and J calls and clone size come from that table. Across this sample there are about 200,000 clones, with under 80% seen only once. The ten largest clones add up to roughly 14% of the sample.

Another Seattle source contributed samples from volunteer blood donors who had recovered from COVID-19. Whole blood was collected in K2EDTA tubes by collaborating institutions according to the institutions' own protocols. For TCRbeta analysis, collaborators shipped samples in one of three forms: frozen whole blood, isolated PBMCs, or DNA extracted from either of those sample types. The specimen was peripheral blood. This chain joins TRBV7-3 to TRBJ2-1; no D gene call is confident. The TCR comes from a man over 45 who had recovered from COVID-19. CDR3 sequence: CASSLTSRNEQFF. Read as DNA, the sequence is TGTGCCAGCAGCTTAACTTCCAGGAATGAGCAGTTCTTC.